The present T cell receptor (beta chain) was sequenced within a study of T cell repertoires in cytomegalovirus infection. Study information: Indications of both CMV infection and matching HLA type were provided by public TCR beta signatures.

TCRdb ran MiXCR on the reads and lists one entry per CDR3 protein. The sample includes just over 300,000 distinct CDR3 sequences, roughly 15% of them seen just once. The germline V gene has CDR1 SGHTA and CDR2 FQGNSA. V gave up 2 bases and J gave up 6 bases; unmatched junction bases: 9. This CDR3 comprises 15 residues. This clonotype occurred many times. The clonotype originates from a human donor in good health (CMV status not recorded). Some clones in this sample may be carry-over from other donors' samples. Material for sequencing was PBMCs. V gene TRBV7-2 combines with J gene TRBJ1-2; TRBD1 matches at 7 bases. The CDR3 here is CASSLTTGTADGYTF. In nucleotides, the CDR3 is TGTGCCAGCAGCTTAACTACCGGGACAGCGGATGGCTACACCTTC. The full variable domain, with the rest looked up from reference TRBV7-2 and TRBJ1-2, is GAGVSQSPSNKVTEKGKDVELRCDPISGHTALYWYRQSLGQGLEFLIYFQGNSAPDKSGLPSDRFSAERTGGSVSTLTIQRTQQEDSAVYLCASSLTTGTADGYTFGSGTRLTVV.